This T cell receptor beta chain was captured in a study of beta chain features in type 1 diabetes. Study-level results: In every one of the four CD4+ subsets, TCRB CDR3s were moderately but significantly shorter in Type 1 diabetes patients. Within the patient group, naive, central memory and Treg TCRB repertoires appeared more similar to each other than within healthy donors. VDJ junctions in type 1 diabetes patients carried more deletions and fewer insertions.

In this sample, this clone turned up a few times. As yet, its antigen is unknown. The sequenced template was cDNA made from the entire isolated RNA. The protocol was immunoSEQ multiplex PCR, while the TCRdb copy is restricted to in-frame clones and leaves out a portion. The sample carries 330,000 or so clones, around 20% recorded once. CDR3 length: 14 residues. The V gene end was trimmed by 4 bases and the J gene end by 13 bases; junction bases not matched to a gene: 11. CDR1 and CDR2 (germline): SQVTM, ANQGSEA. Researchers reported sorting CD4+ naive, central memory, regulatory and stem cell-like memory cells via CD45RO/CCR7/CD25/CD127/CD95/CD27.

The gene calls are TRBV29-1 and TRBJ2-1, with TRBD1 matching over 12 bases. The TCR sequence derives from a young woman in good health. Sequencing was carried out using naive CD4+ T cells from blood. CDR3 nucleotides: TGCAGCGTTGCCCGGGACAGGGGGCTGGTTGGCCAGTTCTTC. It is translated as CSVARDRGLVGQFF.